What follows are 15 T cell receptor beta chains derived from one specimen sequenced in a study of CD8+ T cells in alopecia areata. Reverse transcription of extracted RNA yielded cDNA, which provided the sequencing template. TCRdb's copy holds only in-frame clones and misses some; the assay was immunoSEQ multiplex PCR. The data contain 150,000 to 160,000 clones, 45% to 55% of them singletons. Sequencing used CD8+ T cells sorted from blood, obtained at week 0. The receptors derive from a human donor with alopecia areata.

The rearrangement joins TRBV7-9 to TRBJ2-7; D perhaps matches TRBD1 (6 bases). V dropped 1 base and J dropped 4 bases, with 8 bases sitting between them. Germline V gene lookup returns CDR1 SEHNR and CDR2 FQNEAQ (reference sequence). CDR3 length: 13 residues. The CDR3, as DNA: TGTGCCAGCAGCTTAGGCAGGGGATACGAGCAGTACTTC. Its translation is CASSLGRGYEQYF. Looking up the rest from reference TRBV7-9 and TRBJ2-7 gives the full variable domain: DTGVSQNPRHKITKRGQNVTFRCDPISEHNRLYWYRQTLGQGPEFLTYFQNEAQLEKSRLLSDRFSAERPKGSFSTLEIQRTEQGDSAMYLCASSLGRGYEQYFGPGTRLTVT.

The rearrangement uses TRBV6-5 and TRBJ1-2; tentatively, D is TRBD1 (5 bases). Germline V gene sequence: CDR1 MNHEY, CDR2 SVGAGI. The CDR3 extends over 11 amino acids. V gave up 8 bases and J gave up 6 bases, with 10 bases separating them. Written as DNA, the CDR3 is TGTGCCAGCGGGGGTGGGCATGGCTACACCTTC. Protein product: CASGGGHGYTF.

The chain recombines TRBV23-1 with TRBJ1-5, with D uncertain. TRBV23-1 is reported as an ORF; its role is uncertain. Trimming stripped 3 bases from V and 1 base from J, with 10 bases between. The CDR3 extends over 15 amino acids. CDR3 nucleotides: TGCGCCAGCAGTCACCCCGGCGGGAGCAATCAGCCCCAGCATTTT. Encoded protein: CASSHPGGSNQPQHF.

Details on this clone: Distinct nucleotide sequences in the sample also encode this CDR3. This chain connects TRBV30 to TRBJ2-7; no clear D. The CDR3 has 13 amino acids. V dropped 2 bases and J dropped 0 bases, with 8 bases sitting between them. Germline values: CDR1 GTSNPN, CDR2 SVGIG (reference sequence). For the CDR3, the DNA is TGTGCCTGGAGTCCCGGTTTCTCCTACGAGCAGTACTTC. This encodes CAWSPGFSYEQYF.

The table lists this clone with many counts. The chain employs TRBV4-3 and TRBJ1-5; D call uncertain. Per germline, CDR1 LGHNA and CDR2 YSLEER. V lost 3 bases to trimming and J lost 2 bases, with 8 bases between them. CDR3 length equals 14 residues. CDR3 amino acids: CASSQFRGNQPQHF. The CDR3 DNA reads TGCGCCAGCAGCCAGTTTAGGGGCAATCAGCCCCAGCATTTT.

Only a few counts were recorded for this clone. The chain uses TRBV7-6 and TRBJ2-5; D not resolved. There are 15 residues in the CDR3. CDR1 and CDR2 (germline): SGHVS, FNYEAQ. Trimming took off 0 bases at V and 1 base at J, with 9 bases between the two ends. CDR3 amino acids: CASSLAPKAQETQYF. CDR3 coding DNA: TGTGCCAGCAGCTTAGCGCCTAAGGCCCAAGAGACCCAGTACTTC.

The chain has TRBV7-6 and TRBJ2-5; a possible D gene is TRBD1 (6 bases). The V end was cut by 5 bases, the J end by 2 bases, with 12 bases between. Per germline, CDR1 SGHVS and CDR2 FNYEAQ. The CDR3 runs 14 residues. For the CDR3, the DNA is TGTGCCAGCAGCCAAACAGGGCTACAAGAGACCCAGTACTTC. It yields the protein CASSQTGLQETQYF.

The V and J genes are TRBV11-2 and TRBJ2-7; D is undetermined. Germline CDR1 and CDR2: SGHAT and FQNNGV. This CDR3 contains 13 residues. V shed 0 bases and J shed 1 base, with 4 bases lying between them. This chain's CDR3 is CASSLDRSYEQYF. The CDR3 nucleotides are TGTGCCAGCAGCTTAGACAGATCCTACGAGCAGTACTTC.

The table lists this clone with a few counts. The chain couples TRBV4-3 to TRBJ2-2, with 7 bases matching TRBD1. The CDR3 runs to 17 residues. Germline trimming cut 4 bases from V and 4 bases from J; bases unmatched to any gene: 12. Germline V gene sequence: CDR1 LGHNA, CDR2 YSLEER. The CDR3 sequence is CASSPTSDRVGTGELFF. In nucleotides, the CDR3 is TGCGCCAGCAGCCCGACCTCAGACAGGGTGGGCACCGGGGAGCTGTTTTTT.

CDR3 in DNA: TGCAGCGTTGCAGGGGAGGTGAAGACTAGCACAGATACGCAGTATTTT. Translation gives CSVAGEVKTSTDTQYF. The chain joins TRBV29-1 to TRBJ2-3; D tentatively fits TRBD1 or TRBD2 (6 bases each). This CDR3 spans 16 amino acids. V dropped 4 bases and J dropped 0 bases, with 17 bases sitting between them. Germline V gene data show CDR1 as SQVTM and CDR2 as ANQGSEA.

The sample holds a few counts of this clone. The chain employs TRBV28 and TRBJ2-7; D unresolved. CDR3 length: 14 amino acids. V was clipped by 6 bases and J by 2 bases, with 14 bases between them. The germline V gene has CDR1 MDHEN and CDR2 SYDVKM. The CDR3 region is CASSRLGRAYEQYF. CDR3 DNA sequence: TGTGCCAGCAGCCGCCTCGGACGGGCCTACGAGCAGTACTTC.

The rearrangement uses TRBV11-2 and TRBJ2-3, with 10 bases matching TRBD2. The junction had 4 bases not matched to a gene; V was cut back by 0 bases and J by 4 bases. Germline CDR1 reads SGHAT; CDR2 reads FQNNGV. This CDR3 region has 16 residues. Here the CDR3 reads CASSLESSGGADTQYF. The CDR3 DNA reads as TGTGCCAGCAGCTTAGAATCTAGCGGGGGTGCAGATACGCAGTATTTT.

This chain connects TRBV5-6 to TRBJ2-7; D unclear. CDR3 length equals 15 residues. V dropped 4 bases and J dropped 0 bases, with 14 bases sitting between them. Per germline, CDR1 SGHDT and CDR2 YYEEEE. DNA of the CDR3: TGTGCCAGCAGCCCCGGAGAAGCTAGCTCCTACGAGCAGTACTTC. Its translation: CASSPGEASSYEQYF.

This clone was picked up a small number of times. The chain has TRBV29-1 and TRBJ2-5; D possibly uses TRBD1 or TRBD2 (5 bases each). Trimming took off 1 base at V and 5 bases at J, with 14 bases between the two ends. The CDR3 spans 14 residues. Germline V CDR1 and CDR2: SQVTM, ANQGSEA. The CDR3 loop reads CSVEGVRGFETQYF. CDR3 in DNA: TGCAGCGTTGAAGGGGTACGGGGCTTCGAGACCCAGTACTTC.

The gene calls are TRBV7-9 and TRBJ2-1; tentatively, D is TRBD1 (6 bases). The germline V gene has CDR1 SEHNR and CDR2 FQNEAQ (reference sequence). V was pared by 3 bases and J by 5 bases, with 14 bases between. The CDR3 runs to 15 residues. CDR3 DNA sequence: TGTGCCAGCAGCTTGGGGGCCACCCCGCACAATGAGCAGTTCTTC. It encodes CASSLGATPHNEQFF.